This TCR beta chain is from a study of Graves' ophthalmopathy and Graves' hyperthyroidism. This clonotype came up many times. After removal of 5 bases from V and 4 bases from J, the junction contained 11 bases not matched to a gene. The CDR3 sequence is 17 residues long. In germline, CDR1 is SGHTA, CDR2 FQGTGA. TCR beta CDR3 regions were amplified from RNA transcripts. Amplification began with first-round RT-PCR using HTBI primers, then second-round multiplex PCR was performed. Via MiXCR, TCRdb re-called the multiplex PCR reads, giving one row per CDR3 protein. This table has some 400,000 distinct CDR3 sequences, around 19% appearing once.

V usage is TRBV7-3 and J usage is TRBJ2-6; 7 bases fit TRBD1. Sequenced input: peripheral blood. This sequence originates from a young woman with Graves' ophthalmopathy. The CDR3 sequence is CASSITDRSSGANVLTF. The CDR3 region has the DNA TGTGCCAGCAGCATTACGGACAGGTCTTCAGGGGCCAACGTCCTGACTTTC.